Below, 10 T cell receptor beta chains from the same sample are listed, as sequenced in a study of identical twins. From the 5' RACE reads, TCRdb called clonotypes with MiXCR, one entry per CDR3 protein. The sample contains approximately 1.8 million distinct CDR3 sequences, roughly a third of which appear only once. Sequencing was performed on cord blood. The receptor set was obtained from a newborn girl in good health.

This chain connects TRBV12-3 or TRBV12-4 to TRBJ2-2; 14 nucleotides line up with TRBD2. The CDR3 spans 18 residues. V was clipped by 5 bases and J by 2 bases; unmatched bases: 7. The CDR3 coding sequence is TGTGCCAGCAGTCCTCGGGGACTAGCGGGGGCCAACACCGGGGAGCTGTTTTTT. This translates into CASSPRGLAGANTGELFF.

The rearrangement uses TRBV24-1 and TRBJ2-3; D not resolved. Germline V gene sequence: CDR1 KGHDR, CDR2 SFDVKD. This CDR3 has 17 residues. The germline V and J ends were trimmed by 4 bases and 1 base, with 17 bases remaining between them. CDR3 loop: CATSEPGPKRGTDTQYF. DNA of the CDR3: TGTGCCACCAGTGAACCGGGCCCAAAAAGGGGCACAGATACGCAGTATTTT.

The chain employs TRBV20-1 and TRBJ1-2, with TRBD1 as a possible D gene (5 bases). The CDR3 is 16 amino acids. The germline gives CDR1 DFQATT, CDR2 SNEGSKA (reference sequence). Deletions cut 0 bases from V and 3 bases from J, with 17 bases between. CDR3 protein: CSARDRGSPFYYGYTF. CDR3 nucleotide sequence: TGCAGTGCTAGAGATCGGGGCAGCCCTTTCTACTATGGCTACACCTTC.

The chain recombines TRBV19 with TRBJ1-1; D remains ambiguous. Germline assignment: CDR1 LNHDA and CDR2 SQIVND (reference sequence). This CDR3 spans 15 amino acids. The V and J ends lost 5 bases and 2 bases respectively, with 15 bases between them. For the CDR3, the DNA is TGTGCCAGTAGTCGATATTGGACGGAAAACACTGAAGCTTTCTTT. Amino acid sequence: CASSRYWTENTEAFF.

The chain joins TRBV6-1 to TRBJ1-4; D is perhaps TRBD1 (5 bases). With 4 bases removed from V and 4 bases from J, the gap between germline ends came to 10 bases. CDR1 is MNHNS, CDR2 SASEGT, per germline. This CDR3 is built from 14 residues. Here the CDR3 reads CASSAGLVNEKLFF. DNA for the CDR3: TGTGCCAGCAGTGCGGGGCTGGTTAATGAAAAACTGTTTTTT.

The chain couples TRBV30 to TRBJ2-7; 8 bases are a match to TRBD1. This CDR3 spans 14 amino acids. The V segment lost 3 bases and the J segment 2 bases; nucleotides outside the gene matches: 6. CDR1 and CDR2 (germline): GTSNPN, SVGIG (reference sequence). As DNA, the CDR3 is TGTGCCTGGAGCTCCGGGACAGGAGCCTACGAGCAGTACTTC. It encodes CAWSSGTGAYEQYF.

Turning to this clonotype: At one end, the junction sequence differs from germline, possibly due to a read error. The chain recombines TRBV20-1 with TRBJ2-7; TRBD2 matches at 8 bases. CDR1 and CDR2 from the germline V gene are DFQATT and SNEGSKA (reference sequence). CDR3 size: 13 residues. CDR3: CSARGLANYEQYF. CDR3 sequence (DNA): TGCAGTGCCAGAGGACTAGCCAACTACGAGCAGTACTTC.

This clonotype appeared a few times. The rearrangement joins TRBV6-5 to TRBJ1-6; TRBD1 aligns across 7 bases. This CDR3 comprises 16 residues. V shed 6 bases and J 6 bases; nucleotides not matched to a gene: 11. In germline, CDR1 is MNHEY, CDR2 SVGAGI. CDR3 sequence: CASSPIYGTANSPLHF. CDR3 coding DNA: TGTGCCAGCAGCCCCATTTATGGGACAGCTAATTCACCCCTCCACTTT.

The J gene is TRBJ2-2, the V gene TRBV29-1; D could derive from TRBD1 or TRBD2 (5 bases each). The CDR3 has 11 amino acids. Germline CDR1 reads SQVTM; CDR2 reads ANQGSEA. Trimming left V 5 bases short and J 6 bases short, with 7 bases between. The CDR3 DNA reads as TGCAGCGTTCGAGGGGCCGGGGAGCTGTTTTTT. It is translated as CSVRGAGELFF.

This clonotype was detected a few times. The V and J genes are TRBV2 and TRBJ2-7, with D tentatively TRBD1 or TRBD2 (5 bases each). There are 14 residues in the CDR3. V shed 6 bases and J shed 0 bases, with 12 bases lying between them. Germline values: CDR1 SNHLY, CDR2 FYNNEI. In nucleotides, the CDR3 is TGTGCCAGCAGACAGGACTTAAGCTCCTACGAGCAGTACTTC. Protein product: CASRQDLSSYEQYF.